The TCR beta chain described here comes from a study of T cell changes during pregnancy in multiple sclerosis. Trimming stripped 2 bases from V and 1 base from J, with 5 bases between. Per germline, CDR1 MNHEY and CDR2 SMNVEV (reference sequence). The CDR3 is 13 amino acids. This clone was observed a handful of times. Clones were sequenced by immunoSEQ multiplex PCR, and TCRdb holds only the in-frame ones, with some missing. The sample gives 26,000 or so clones, about 88% of which show up once; 16% is in the top ten. The sequence came from a female donor with multiple sclerosis, enrolled in a pregnancy study. The gene calls are TRBV27 and TRBJ1-1; D gene unclear. This material consisted of CD8+ T cells from peripheral blood mononuclear cells, taken in the second trimester of pregnancy. The chain's CDR3 is CASSLQANTEAFF. Written as DNA, the CDR3 is TGTGCCAGCAGTTTACAGGCGAACACTGAAGCTTTCTTT.